The rows below give T cell receptor beta chains drawn from one sample of a study of OX40 agonist ivuxolimab in advanced cancers. Assay used: immunoSEQ multiplex PCR; TCRdb lists only in-frame clones, some missing. The sample has about 47,000 clones, 88% seen once. The specimen was CD4+ or CD8+ T cells sorted from blood, collected in a trial of the OX40 agonist ivuxolimab. These receptors were taken from an adult with an advanced solid tumor such as melanoma, head and neck, liver or kidney cancer. CDR3s include the opening cysteine and the closing phenylalanine or tryptophan. A D gene is named only where the DNA matches it firmly. Where a row states a size, it is once, few, many or the class of an expanded clone; other rows omit it.

J gene	clone size	D gene	CDR3 length	V gene	CDR3 protein	CDR3 DNA
TRBJ2-7	NA	TRBD1	14	TRBV4-3	CASSPDRGIYEQYF	TGCGCCAGCAGCCCCGACAGGGGTATCTACGAGCAGTACTTC
TRBJ2-7	once	NA	13	TRBV4-3	CASSHFMGDEQYF	TGCGCCAGCAGCCACTTTATGGGGGACGAGCAGTACTTC
TRBJ2-2	NA	NA	12	TRBV27	CASSFGGRELFF	TGTGCCAGCAGTTTCGGCGGCAGGGAGCTGTTTTTT
TRBJ2-7	NA	NA	13	TRBV6-6	CASNLERVGEQYF	TGTGCCAGCAATCTCGAACGTGTGGGCGAGCAGTACTTC
TRBJ2-1	NA	TRBD1	14	TRBV7-9	CASSARDRGIEQFF	TGTGCCAGCAGCGCCCGGGACAGGGGAATCGAGCAGTTCTTC
TRBJ1-2	once	TRBD1	14	TRBV10-3	CAISRQGTNYGYTF	TGTGCCATCAGCAGACAGGGGACTAACTATGGCTACACCTTC
TRBJ1-2	NA	TRBD1	17	TRBV27	CASSRAGQGAREGGYTF	TGTGCCAGCAGTCGCGCCGGACAGGGGGCCCGGGAGGGTGGCTACACCTTC
TRBJ2-1	NA	NA	14	TRBV29-1	CSVEDDGDYNEQFF	TGCAGCGTTGAAGATGACGGAGACTACAATGAGCAGTTCTTC
TRBJ1-1	NA	NA	14	TRBV9	CASSSSDRNTEAFF	TGTGCCAGCAGCTCGAGTGACAGGAACACTGAAGCTTTCTTT
TRBJ1-2	NA	NA	14	TRBV19	CASSILGGEGGYTF	TGTGCCAGTAGTATACTTGGGGGCGAGGGTGGCTACACCTTC
TRBJ2-7	NA	NA	13	TRBV30	CAWSGDTNYEQYF	TGTGCCTGGAGTGGGGACACGAACTACGAGCAGTACTTC
TRBJ1-3	NA	NA	14	TRBV4-1	CASSQDYEADTIYF	TGCGCCAGCAGCCAAGATTATGAAGCGGACACCATATATTTT
TRBJ1-3	NA	NA	14	TRBV2	CASSEGQRRKTIYF	TGTGCCAGCAGTGAAGGACAGAGACGAAAAACCATATATTTT
TRBJ1-2	few	NA	15	TRBV27	CASSPSPRGGHGYTF	TGTGCCAGCAGTCCAAGTCCAAGGGGGGGGCATGGCTACACCTTC
TRBJ2-5	NA	NA	15	TRBV7-6	CASSLSGTQRETQYF	TGTGCCAGCAGCTTATCAGGGACTCAGAGAGAGACCCAGTACTTC
TRBJ1-2	NA	NA	14	TRBV5-4	CASSLATGVDGYTF	TGTGCCAGCAGCTTGGCAACGGGGGTGGATGGCTACACCTTC
TRBJ1-2	NA	NA	16	TRBV6-4	CASSDSTSSGGYGYTF	TGTGCCAGCAGTGACTCGACCTCGTCGGGGGGGTATGGCTACACCTTC
TRBJ2-7	NA	NA	16	TRBV7-9	CASSPPPRARGNEQYF	TGTGCCAGCAGTCCGCCCCCCCGGGCCAGGGGTAACGAGCAGTACTTC
TRBJ2-1	NA	TRBD2	16	TRBV4-3	CASSHGTSGAVGEQFF	TGCGCCAGCAGCCACGGGACTAGCGGGGCCGTGGGTGAGCAGTTCTTC
TRBJ2-5	NA	TRBD1	15	TRBV7-9	CASSTRDRVQETQYF	TGTGCCAGCAGCACCCGGGACAGAGTGCAAGAGACCCAGTACTTC
TRBJ2-5	NA	TRBD2	14	TRBV29-1	CSVEGHSWEGTQYF	TGCAGCGTTGAAGGGCACTCTTGGGAGGGGACCCAGTACTTC
TRBJ1-2	NA	NA	12	TRBV30	CAWAGNNYGYTF	TGTGCCTGGGCGGGGAATAACTATGGCTACACCTTC
TRBJ2-3	NA	NA	14	TRBV7-9	CASSLEIQTDTQYF	TGTGCCAGCAGCTTAGAAATCCAGACAGATACGCAGTATTTT
TRBJ1-1	NA	NA	15	TRBV29-1	CSVELPGQVAGEAFF	TGCAGCGTTGAACTACCGGGACAAGTCGCGGGTGAAGCTTTCTTT
TRBJ2-4	NA	TRBD1	12	TRBV6-1	CASSGGDRAQYF	TGTGCCAGCAGTGGGGGCGACAGGGCCCAGTACTTC
TRBJ1-2	NA	NA	12	TRBV30	CAWSQDFYGYTF	TGTGCCTGGAGCCAAGACTTTTATGGCTACACCTTC
TRBJ2-1	NA	NA	16	TRBV4-2	CASSQEPGGRDNEQFF	TGTGCCAGCAGCCAAGAGCCCGGGGGCAGGGACAATGAGCAGTTCTTC
TRBJ2-7	NA	TRBD1	15	TRBV29-1	CSVEVAGGYFYEQYF	TGCAGCGTTGAAGTGGCAGGGGGATACTTCTACGAGCAGTACTTC
TRBJ1-5	NA	TRBD1	14	TRBV4-1	CASSQVTGWQPQHF	TGCGCCAGCAGCCAAGTGACAGGGTGGCAGCCCCAGCATTTT
TRBJ1-4	few	NA	15	TRBV4-1	CASSPRVSTNEKLFF	TGCGCCAGCAGCCCTAGGGTATCAACTAATGAAAAACTGTTTTTT
TRBJ2-7	few	TRBD1	13	TRBV19	CASGSGQGYEQYF	TGTGCCAGTGGGTCGGGACAGGGCTACGAGCAGTACTTC
TRBJ1-2	NA	NA	14	TRBV14	CASSQEHARKSYTF	TGTGCCAGCAGCCAAGAGCACGCGCGTAAGAGCTACACCTTC
TRBJ2-7	NA	TRBD1	15	TRBV6-1	CASSPTRDRAYEQYF	TGTGCCAGCAGCCCTACCCGGGACAGGGCCTACGAGCAGTACTTC